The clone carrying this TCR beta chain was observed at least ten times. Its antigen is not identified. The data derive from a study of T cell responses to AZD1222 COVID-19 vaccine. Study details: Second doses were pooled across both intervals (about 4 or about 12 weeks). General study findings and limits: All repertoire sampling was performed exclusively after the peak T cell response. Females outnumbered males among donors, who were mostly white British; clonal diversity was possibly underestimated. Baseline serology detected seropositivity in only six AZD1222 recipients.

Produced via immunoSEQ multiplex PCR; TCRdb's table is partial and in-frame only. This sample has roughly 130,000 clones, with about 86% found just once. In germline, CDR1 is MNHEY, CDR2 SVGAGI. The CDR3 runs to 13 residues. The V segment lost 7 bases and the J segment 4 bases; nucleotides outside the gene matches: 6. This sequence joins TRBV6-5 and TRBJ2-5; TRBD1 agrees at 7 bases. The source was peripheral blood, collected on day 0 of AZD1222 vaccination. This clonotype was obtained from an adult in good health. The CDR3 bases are TGTGCCAGCACGCGAACAGGGGCAGAGACCCAGTACTTC. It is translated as CASTRTGAETQYF.